Shown below are 9 T cell receptor beta chains from a single sample sequenced in a study of blood T cell repertoires in COVID-19. TCRdb keeps only in-frame clones here, not all; method: immunoSEQ multiplex PCR. The sample has about 230,000 clones, around 90% seen once. Sequencing used peripheral blood. These receptors were obtained from a woman under 30 who had recovered from COVID-19.

The chain employs TRBV6-2 or TRBV6-3 and TRBJ2-7, with a tentative D call TRBD1 (5 bases). Trimming took off 3 bases at V and 0 bases at J, with 12 bases between the two ends. The CDR3 is 15 amino acids. CDR1 and CDR2 from the germline V gene are MNHEY and SVGEGT. CDR3 DNA: TGTGCCAGCAGTTATCTAGACAGCAGCTCCTACGAGCAGTACTTC. Translated, it gives CASSYLDSSSYEQYF.

The chain carries TRBV6-5 and TRBJ1-1, with D possibly being TRBD1 (5 bases). The CDR3 runs 11 residues. CDR1 and CDR2 (germline): MNHEY, SVGAGI. The V end was cut by 8 bases, the J end by 10 bases, with 14 bases between. CDR3 sequence reads: CASELGRAAFF. As DNA, the CDR3 is TGTGCCAGCGAATTGGGCAGGGCAGCTTTCTTT.

The J gene is TRBJ1-3, the V gene TRBV25-1; D uncertain. The germline V gene has CDR1 MGHDK and CDR2 SYGVNS. Trimming left V 3 bases short and J 0 bases short, with 6 bases between. The CDR3 loop spans 14 amino acids. The CDR3 coding sequence is TGTGCCAGCAGTGACAGTCGCTCTGGAAACACCATATATTTT. Protein sequence: CASSDSRSGNTIYF. Drawing the rest from reference TRBV25-1 and TRBJ1-3, the complete variable domain is EADIYQTPRYLVIGTGKKITLECSQTMGHDKMYWYQQDPGMELHLIHYSYGVNSTEKGDLSSESTVSRIRTEHFPLTLESARPSHTSQYLCASSDSRSGNTIYFGEGSWLTVV.

This clone occurred a few times. This sequence joins TRBV25-1 and TRBJ2-7; TRBD2 aligns across 14 bases. V shed 4 bases and J 2 bases; nucleotides not matched to a gene: 7. Germline assignment: CDR1 MGHDK and CDR2 SYGVNS. The CDR3 consists of 17 residues. CDR3: CASSAGTSGRVPYEQYF. As DNA, the CDR3 is TGTGCCAGCAGTGCCGGGACTAGCGGGAGAGTCCCCTACGAGCAGTACTTC.

V is TRBV13 and J is TRBJ2-5; perhaps TRBD2 as D (5 bases). CDR1 and CDR2 (germline): PRHDT, FYEKMQ (reference sequence). The CDR3 consists of 14 residues. The V end lost 4 bases, the J end lost 3 bases, and 12 bases lay between the germline ends. CDR3 protein: CASSSGLTKETQYF. The CDR3 DNA sequence: TGTGCCAGCAGCTCTGGACTCACAAAAGAGACCCAGTACTTC.

This clone showed up just a few times. J is TRBJ1-1 and V is TRBV6-5; TRBD1 aligns across 9 bases. J gave up 11 bases and V 2 bases, and 12 bases lay outside the gene matches. Germline CDR1 reads MNHEY; CDR2 reads SVGAGI. The CDR3 loop spans 15 amino acids. CDR3 region: CASSYEGQGTTNAFF. Written as DNA, the CDR3 is TGTGCCAGCAGTTACGAGGGACAGGGTACGACGAATGCTTTCTTT.

The chain uses TRBV2 and TRBJ2-3; 7 positions agree with TRBD1. The CDR3 totals 13 residues. The V gene end was trimmed by 8 bases and the J gene end by 14 bases; junction bases not matched to a gene: 16. Germline V gene data show CDR1 as SNHLY and CDR2 as FYNNEI. The CDR3 spells CASEDTGAVLAYF. The CDR3 region has the DNA TGTGCCAGCGAGGACACAGGGGCGGTCTTAGCGTATTTT.

CDR3 region: CASSWRQGDTLHF. CDR3 nucleotides: TGTGCCAGCAGCTGGCGACAGGGTGATACCCTCCACTTT. The rearrangement joins TRBV11-2 to TRBJ1-6; TRBD1 matches at 7 bases. CDR3 size: 13 residues. In germline, CDR1 is SGHAT, CDR2 FQNNGV. The trim removed 4 bases at V and 14 bases at J, leaving 8 bases unmatched.

This clone has just one count. The chain uses TRBV27 and TRBJ2-5; D may be TRBD2 (5 bases). Germline V CDR1 and CDR2: MNHEY, SMNVEV (reference sequence). The CDR3 length is 16 residues. The ends were cut back, 6 bases at V and 1 base at J, with 18 bases in the middle. The CDR3 coding sequence is TGTGCCAGCAGATCTGAGGGATTCGGCCGCCAAGAGACCCAGTACTTC. Translating it yields CASRSEGFGRQETQYF.